These 26 T cell receptor beta chains were all obtained from the same sample, sequenced in a study of CD4 and CD8 cells across lung adenocarcinoma regions. In TCRdb, the PCR reads were re-called with MiXCR into one record per CDR3 protein. Of 24,000 or so distinct CDR3 sequences listed, over 40% are singletons. The sequenced material came from CD4+ T cells from the center of a lung tumor. These receptor sequences come from a male donor with lung adenocarcinoma. The CD4 and CD8 labels of this study may be unreliable.

A single count supports this clonotype. The CDR3 DNA reads TGTGCCATCGGCCTCCAGGCCGGGAGCACAGAGGCGCTGTTTTTT. Its protein product is CAIGLQAGSTEALFF. The V gene is TRBV10-3, the J gene TRBJ2-3, with a tentative D call TRBD2 (6 bases). The J call is uncertain, as TRBJ2-2 better fits the DNA end. The germline V gene encodes CDR1 ENHRY and CDR2 SYGVKD. The CDR3 runs 15 residues.

V and J are TRBV9 and TRBJ2-2; D perhaps matches TRBD2 (5 bases). In germline, CDR1 is SGDLS, CDR2 YYNGEE. V was pared by 0 bases and J by 5 bases, with 14 bases between. The CDR3 extends over 16 amino acids. The CDR3: CASSVEGLTRTGELFF. The CDR3 DNA reads TGTGCCAGCAGCGTAGAGGGTCTAACTAGGACCGGGGAGCTGTTTTTT.

The gene calls are TRBV27 and TRBJ2-1, with a weak D call TRBD2 (6 bases). Trimming stripped 7 bases from V and 8 bases from J, with 24 bases between. CDR3 length: 16 amino acids. Germline V gene sequence: CDR1 MNHEY, CDR2 SMNVEV (reference sequence). For the CDR3, the DNA is TGTGCCAGCACTCTAACACTAGCCTTGGGGTCGGATGAGCAGTTCTTC. Translating it yields CASTLTLALGSDEQFF.

This clonotype was counted at least ten times. It is likely a read error, because the conserved phenylalanine at the end of the CDR3 is missing. Because the CDR3's place on the DNA is in doubt, the DNA is left out and the CDR3 is given as listed by TCRdb. The gene calls are TRBV30 and TRBJ2-5; the table names TRBD1, a call not compared with the DNA. Germline V gives CDR1 GTSNPN, CDR2 SVGIG (reference sequence). Both ends counted, the CDR3 spans 21 residues. CDR3: CAWSPGAIPVGDDREGWHMAG.

In the case of this clonotype: Compared with germline, one end of the junction differs, possibly owing to a read error. This chain uses TRBV6-1 with TRBJ2-1, with D hard to call. There are 15 residues in the CDR3. The germline CDR1 and CDR2 sequences are MNHNS and SASEGT. This chain's CDR3 is CASQPMAGGRNAQYF. The CDR3 nucleotides read TGTGCCAGCCAGCCGATGGCAGGTGGAAGGAATGCGCAGTATTTC.

As concerns this clonotype: Mismatch with germline at one junction end may stem from a read error. The chain is built from TRBV6-1 and TRBJ2-2; TRBD2 aligns across 7 bases. CDR1 is MNHNS and CDR2 is SASEGT in the germline V gene. CDR3 length equals 13 residues. CDR3 loop: CASSEGTSGELFF. As DNA, the CDR3 is TGTGCCAGCAGTGAAGGGACCAGCGGGGAGCTGTTTTTC.

This clonotype was picked up one time. A junction end diverges from the germline sequence, so it may reflect a read error. The genes are TRBV25-1 and TRBJ2-5; 7 bases line up with TRBD1. Per germline, CDR1 MGHDK and CDR2 SYGVNS. This CDR3 has 17 amino acids. The CDR3 here is CASSVGLVRGHQDTQYF. CDR3 coding DNA: TGTGCCAGCTCGGTGGGGCTCGTTAGGGGGCACCAAGATACCCAGTATTTC.

This clonotype showed up many times. CDR3 sequence (DNA): TGTGCCAGCAGCTTAGCCCCCGGGACTAGCGGGAGGAATGAGCAGTTCTTC. It specifies CASSLAPGTSGRNEQFF. This sequence joins TRBV11-1 and TRBJ2-1; 15 nucleotides align to TRBD2. The CDR3 sequence is 17 residues long. Germline CDR1 reads SGHAT; CDR2 reads FQDESV (reference sequence). The V and J ends lost 0 bases and 7 bases, in that order; junction bases with no gene match: 4. Full variable domain (outside the CDR3, taken from reference TRBV11-1 and TRBJ2-1): EAEVAQSPRYKITEKSQAVAFWCDPISGHATLYWYRQILGQGPELLVQFQDESVVDDSQLPKDRFSAERLKGVDSTLKIQPAELGDSAMYLCASSLAPGTSGRNEQFFGPGTRLTVL.

The rearrangement uses TRBV23-1 and TRBJ2-1; 8 nucleotides match TRBD2. TRBV23-1 is annotated as an ORF whose role is uncertain. The CDR3 extends over 15 amino acids. V gave up 11 bases and J gave up 4 bases; unmatched junction bases: 13. CDR3 in DNA: TGCGCCGGGTATACGGGAGCGGGAGATTACAATGAGCAGTTCTTC. It codes for CAGYTGAGDYNEQFF.

In its sample, this clonotype was seen many times. The chain uses TRBV6-1 and TRBJ2-1, with 8 bases fitting TRBD2. The CDR3 runs to 14 residues. Losses at the gene ends were 6 bases for V and 8 bases for J; bases not matched to a gene: 9. Germline CDR1 is MNHNS and CDR2 is SASEGT. CDR3 amino acids: CASSPGTRGDEQFF. CDR3 nucleotides: TGTGCCAGCAGCCCCGGGACTAGGGGGGATGAGCAGTTCTTC.

Regarding this clonotype: An end of the junction does not agree with germline; a read error may underlie this. V usage is TRBV27 and J usage is TRBJ2-3; D assignment may be TRBD1 or TRBD2 (5 bases each). CDR3 size: 14 residues. The V gene's germline CDR1 is MNHEY and CDR2 SMNVEV (reference sequence). CDR3 DNA: TGTGCGGGGAGTGGGGCCGGTGACCCAGATACCCAGTATTTC. This translates into CAGSGAGDPDTQYF.

On this clonotype: A much larger clone differs from this one at a single base, so this may be a read error. The chain combines TRBV6-1 with TRBJ2-5, with TRBD1 identical over 7 bases. The closer fit of TRBJ2-1 to the DNA end suggests the J call may be wrong. Germline values: CDR1 MNHNS, CDR2 SASEGT. This CDR3 has 12 amino acids. CDR3 sequence reads: CASRPDRDGQFF. For the CDR3, the DNA is TGTGCCAGCAGACCAGACAGGGATGGGCAGTTCTTC.

This clonotype rates as medium-sized. This sequence joins TRBV6-1 and TRBJ2-1; D is ambiguous. This CDR3 has 17 amino acids. Trimming removed 7 bases from V and 1 base from J, with 20 bases in between. Germline CDR1 is MNHNS and CDR2 is SASEGT. The CDR3 region is CASTLPALPASYNEQFF. As DNA, the CDR3 is TGTGCCAGCACCCTCCCCGCCCTGCCGGCATCCTACAATGAGCAGTTCTTC.

Only a few counts were recorded for this clonotype. This sequence joins TRBV10-2 and TRBJ1-3; a possible D gene is TRBD1 (5 bases). The CDR3 spans 13 residues. V dropped 2 bases and J dropped 14 bases, with 16 bases sitting between them. Germline CDR1 and CDR2: WSHSY and SAAADI. The CDR3 coding sequence is TGCGCCAGCAGTGAGCGGCCCCGGGGGTCTGTATATTTT. Protein: CASSERPRGSVYF.

The gene calls are TRBV10-3 and TRBJ2-2; weak D call: TRBD2 (6 bases). Germline CDR1 ENHRY, CDR2 SYGVKD. The V gene lost 9 bases and the J gene lost 16 bases, with 30 bases spanning the gap. This CDR3 contains 15 residues. CDR3 sequence reads: CAMGLQSVSTEAQFF. Written as DNA, the CDR3 is TGTGCCATGGGACTCCAGTCCGTAAGCACAGAGGCGCAGTTTTTT.

The rearrangement joins TRBV6-1 to TRBJ2-3, with D perhaps matching TRBD2 (7 bases). The J call may be in error: the DNA end matches TRBJ2-7 better. CDR1 is MNHNS and CDR2 is SASEGT in the germline V gene. CDR3 length: 16 residues. The CDR3 coding sequence is TGTGCCAGCAGGGGTGAGGGGGGGGATGGCCCAGATACGCAGTACTTC. It translates to CASRGEGGDGPDTQYF.

The chain recombines TRBV5-4 with TRBJ2-2, with TRBD2 identical over 7 bases. V shed 0 bases, J shed 1 base, and the junction held 3 bases outside the gene matches. Germline assignment: CDR1 SGHNT and CDR2 YYREEE (reference sequence). The CDR3 has 16 residues. CDR3 in amino acids: CASSLAGRGNTGELFF. The CDR3 nucleotides are TGTGCCAGCAGCTTGGCAGGGAGGGGGAACACCGGGGAGCTGTTTTTT.

The chain has TRBV10-2 and TRBJ2-3, with 8 bases that match TRBD1. TRBJ2-7 matches the DNA end more closely, so the J call is doubtful. Germline V gene data show CDR1 as WSHSY and CDR2 as SAAADI. The CDR3 is made up of 14 amino acids. CDR3 sequence (DNA): TGCGGCATCAGGGGGCTGGGAGCCGAAAACATGCAGTACTTC. Translating it yields CGIRGLGAENMQYF.

The chain is built from TRBV4-1 and TRBJ1-1; D might be TRBD1 (6 bases). The V end was cut by 1 base, the J end by 4 bases, with 13 bases between. Germline V CDR1 and CDR2: MGHRA, YSYEKL. The CDR3 is 15 residues long. The CDR3 region has the DNA TGCGCCAGCAGCCAAGGGAGGGGGAGAGGCACTGAAGCTTTCTTT. This gives the protein CASSQGRGRGTEAFF.

V is TRBV6-1 and J is TRBJ2-5, with a tentative D call TRBD2 (5 bases). Per germline, CDR1 MNHNS and CDR2 SASEGT. CDR3 length: 13 residues. Trimming left V 8 bases short and J 4 bases short, with 14 bases between. CDR3 protein: CASGYTSLETQYF. CDR3 DNA: TGTGCCAGCGGATATACTAGTTTAGAGACCCAGTACTTC.

This chain connects TRBV5-1 to TRBJ2-3; D not resolved. The CDR3 covers 13 residues. Trimming stripped 1 base from V and 1 base from J, with 4 bases between. Germline loops: CDR1 SGHRS, CDR2 YFSETQ. The DNA of the CDR3 is TGCGCCAGCAGCTTGTCGGGCACAGATACGCAGTATTTT. This gives the protein CASSLSGTDTQYF.

This clonotype showed up just a few times. The chain couples TRBV4-2 to TRBJ2-2; the D gene is possibly TRBD1 (5 bases). In germline, CDR1 is LGHNA, CDR2 YNFKEQ. With 2 bases removed from V and 5 bases from J, the gap between germline ends came to 9 bases. CDR3 length: 14 residues. CDR3 DNA sequence: TGTGCCAGCAGCCAACTTTCAGGGACCGGGGAGCTGTTTTTT. This translates into CASSQLSGTGELFF.

Turning to this clonotype: Its ends do not fully match the called genes, so a read error is possible. J is TRBJ2-3 and V is TRBV6-1; 7 bases align to TRBD2. The CDR3 runs 16 residues. Looked up from germline, CDR1 is MNHNS and CDR2 is SASEGT. The CDR3 DNA is TGTGCCAGCGGGTGGCAGGGCGGGAGTGGCACAGATACGCAGTATTTC. It codes for CASGWQGGSGTDTQYF.

This clonotype was seen more than once but under ten times. At one boundary the junction diverges from the germline segment, which might be a read error. The rearrangement joins TRBV27 to TRBJ2-3; possible D gene TRBD2, 5 bases. Germline V gene data show CDR1 as MNHEY and CDR2 as SMNVEV (reference sequence). CDR3 length: 12 residues. CDR3 nucleotides: TGTGCCAGCAGCCGAGGGCAAGATACGCAGTACTTT. Residues: CASSRGQDTQYF.

This clonotype was counted many times. This chain joins TRBV7-8 and TRBJ2-1, with TRBD2 as a possible D gene (5 bases). The germline V gene encodes CDR1 SGHVS and CDR2 FQNEAQ. V shed 0 bases and J shed 9 bases, with 9 bases lying between them. The CDR3 extends over 13 amino acids. CDR3 bases: TGTGCCAGCAGCTTAGCGAGACTAACTGAGCAGTTCTTC. Protein sequence: CASSLARLTEQFF.

V and J are TRBV6-1 and TRBJ2-3; D tentatively fits TRBD1 or TRBD2 (5 bases each). CDR3 length equals 13 residues. Germline V lookup: CDR1 MNHNS, CDR2 SASEGT. V gave up 6 bases and J gave up 2 bases, with 9 bases separating them. Here the CDR3 DNA reads TGTGCCAGCAGGGCTGGGACCACAGATACGCAGTATTTT. Its protein is CASRAGTTDTQYF.